Each of the 22 T cell receptor beta chains below was sequenced from the same sample in a study of blood T cell repertoires in COVID-19. Repertoires were generated with immunoSEQ multiplex PCR, while TCRdb's copy carries only in-frame clones and drops some. The top ten hold about 7.3% of the sample, which has over 150,000 clones, roughly 84% seen once. The specimen sequenced was peripheral blood. The receptors shown here come from a man over 45 with active or convalescent COVID-19.

The V gene is TRBV5-4, the J gene TRBJ1-3; D is possibly TRBD1 (6 bases). The CDR3 contains 17 residues. CDR1 and CDR2 from the germline V gene are SGHNT and YYREEE (reference sequence). Trimming removed 4 bases at V and 0 bases at J, with 17 bases between. The CDR3 loop is CASSPGGASSSGNTIYF. CDR3 nucleotide sequence: TGTGCCAGCAGCCCTGGGGGGGCCTCGAGCTCTGGAAACACCATATATTTT.

The chain links TRBV11-3 to TRBJ1-2; 8 bases map to TRBD1. This CDR3 region has 14 residues. Germline values: CDR1 SGHNT, CDR2 YENEEA. V gave up 3 bases and J gave up 8 bases; unmatched junction bases: 8. CDR3: CASSFVQGAGGYTF. The CDR3 DNA reads as TGTGCCAGCAGCTTCGTCCAGGGGGCCGGGGGCTACACCTTC.

CDR3 residues: CASSLYTGLAGEKNIQYF. The CDR3 DNA follows: TGTGCCAGCAGCTTATACACGGGACTAGCGGGGGAAAAAAACATTCAGTACTTC. This chain joins TRBV7-6 and TRBJ2-4; 14 nucleotides line up with TRBD2. CDR1 and CDR2 from the germline V gene are SGHVS and FNYEAQ. The length of the CDR3 is 18 residues. V lost 2 bases to trimming and J lost 4 bases; unmatched junction nucleotides: 7.

This chain links TRBV12-3 or TRBV12-4 with TRBJ2-2, with TRBD1 identical over 10 bases. Trimming removed 6 bases from V and 8 bases from J; junction bases left unmatched: 3. This CDR3 region has 13 residues. The chain's CDR3 is CASRRQGAGELFF. The CDR3 coding sequence is TGTGCCAGCAGGCGACAGGGGGCAGGGGAGCTGTTTTTT.

J is TRBJ2-1 and V is TRBV24-1; no clear D. The CDR3 consists of 15 residues. Germline assignment: CDR1 KGHDR and CDR2 SFDVKD. V was shortened by 5 bases and J by 0 bases, with 10 bases between the two germline ends. The CDR3 DNA sequence: TGTGCCACCAGTGTAGATTCAAGCTCCTACAATGAGCAGTTCTTC. Translated: CATSVDSSSYNEQFF.

The chain employs TRBV15 and TRBJ1-1, with D maybe TRBD1 (5 bases). Germline V gene sequence: CDR1 LNHNV, CDR2 YYDKDF (reference sequence). The CDR3 spans 14 residues. Between the trimmed V and J ends, which lost 1 base and 5 bases, there was a span of 11 bases. CDR3 amino acids: CATSRVGGGTEAFF. CDR3 sequence (DNA): TGTGCCACCAGCAGAGTTGGGGGGGGTACTGAAGCTTTCTTT.

The rearrangement uses TRBV20-1 and TRBJ2-1; unclear D gene. V lost 5 bases and J 8 bases, leaving 10 bases between the germline ends. The CDR3 has 11 amino acids. The V gene's germline CDR1 is DFQATT and CDR2 SNEGSKA (reference sequence). This CDR3 is CSASPDHEQFF. The CDR3 nucleotides read TGCAGTGCTTCTCCAGATCATGAGCAGTTCTTC.

The V and J genes are TRBV5-5 and TRBJ1-4; possible D gene TRBD1, 5 bases. The CDR3 spans 15 residues. V dropped 4 bases and J dropped 6 bases, with 16 bases sitting between them. Germline V gives CDR1 SGHKS, CDR2 YYEKEE (reference sequence). In DNA form, the CDR3 reads TGTGCCAGCAGCGTGAGGCCCGGGGGAGATGAAAAACTGTTTTTT. Encoded protein: CASSVRPGGDEKLFF.

CDR3 protein: CASSLVDSSYEQYF. In DNA form, the CDR3 reads TGTGCCAGCAGCTTAGTGGACTCCTCCTACGAGCAGTACTTC. The chain has TRBV7-9 and TRBJ2-7; maybe TRBD2 (5 bases). The V gene lost 1 base and the J gene lost 0 bases, with 7 bases spanning the gap. CDR3 length: 14 amino acids. Germline V gene lookup returns CDR1 SEHNR and CDR2 FQNEAQ (reference sequence).

The chain has TRBV14 and TRBJ1-6; 8 nucleotides match TRBD1. V shed 1 base, J shed 8 bases, and the junction held 4 bases outside the gene matches. This CDR3 is built from 15 residues. Germline V gene data show CDR1 as SGHDN and CDR2 as FVKESK. CDR3 amino acids: CASSQVDRGYSPLHF. The CDR3 DNA is TGTGCCAGCAGCCAAGTAGACAGGGGTTATTCACCCCTCCACTTT.

This chain connects TRBV7-9 to TRBJ2-1; D unresolved. Germline V lookup: CDR1 SEHNR, CDR2 FQNEAQ (reference sequence). V was clipped by 1 base and J by 7 bases, with 2 bases between them. This CDR3 is built from 11 residues. The DNA of the CDR3 is TGTGCCAGCAGCTTAGTAAATGAGCAGTTCTTC. Its protein product is CASSLVNEQFF. Complete variable domain (other parts from reference TRBV7-9 and TRBJ2-1): DTGVSQNPRHKITKRGQNVTFRCDPISEHNRLYWYRQTLGQGPEFLTYFQNEAQLEKSRLLSDRFSAERPKGSFSTLEIQRTEQGDSAMYLCASSLVNEQFFGPGTRLTVL.

The CDR3 is CSVEVDEQFF. CDR3 nucleotides: TGCAGCGTTGAAGTCGATGAGCAGTTCTTC. V gene TRBV29-1 combines with J gene TRBJ2-1; D not resolved. This CDR3 comprises 10 residues. V was pared by 1 base and J by 8 bases, with 3 bases between. Germline V CDR1 and CDR2: SQVTM, ANQGSEA.

This clone has only a few counts. The rearrangement links TRBV19 to TRBJ1-4; 9 bases are a match to TRBD1. V shed 5 bases and J 10 bases; nucleotides not matched to a gene: 2. CDR3 length equals 12 residues. Germline lookup yields CDR1 LNHDA and CDR2 SQIVND (reference sequence). The CDR3 bases are TGTGCCAGTAGTTCGGGACAGGGAAAACTGTTTTTT. Its translation: CASSSGQGKLFF.

The V call is TRBV28, the J call TRBJ1-2; unclear D gene. Germline assignment: CDR1 MDHEN and CDR2 SYDVKM. The CDR3 length is 16 residues. The V end lost 1 base, the J end lost 1 base, and 13 bases lay between the germline ends. The CDR3 DNA follows: TGTGCCAGCAGTTTATCAGGTTCAGTTAGTAACTATGGCTACACCTTC. Protein sequence: CASSLSGSVSNYGYTF.

The CDR3 sequence is CASSIGPRGYNEQFF. The CDR3 DNA follows: TGTGCCAGTAGTATTGGGCCGCGGGGGTACAATGAGCAGTTCTTC. The chain joins TRBV19 to TRBJ2-1, with 7 bases that match TRBD2. The J segment lost 4 bases and the V segment lost 3 bases, leaving 6 bases of the junction unmatched. In germline, CDR1 is LNHDA, CDR2 SQIVND (reference sequence). The length of the CDR3 is 15 residues.

This sequence joins TRBV9 and TRBJ1-2; 9 positions match TRBD1. There are 14 residues in the CDR3. The germline gives CDR1 SGDLS, CDR2 YYNGEE. Germline trimming cut 2 bases from V and 8 bases from J; bases unmatched to any gene: 7. CDR3 nucleotide sequence: TGTGCCAGCAGCGTGGGGGACAGGGTTTGGGGCTACACCTTC. It codes for CASSVGDRVWGYTF.

The rearrangement joins TRBV5-4 to TRBJ2-5; possibly TRBD1 for D (7 bases). Germline-derived CDR1 and CDR2 are SGHNT and YYREEE (reference sequence). Trimming left V 4 bases short and J 1 base short, with 11 bases between. CDR3 length: 14 amino acids. The CDR3 nucleotides read TGTGCCAGCAGCGCGGGACAGCCCCAAGAGACCCAGTACTTC. It encodes CASSAGQPQETQYF.

The chain combines TRBV9 with TRBJ2-2; no definite D call. There are 12 residues in the CDR3. Germline CDR1 and CDR2: SGDLS and YYNGEE. The germline V and J ends were trimmed by 3 bases and 4 bases, with 4 bases remaining between them. This CDR3 is CASSALTGELFF. The CDR3 DNA reads TGTGCCAGCAGCGCCCTCACCGGGGAGCTGTTTTTT.

This chain links TRBV4-3 with TRBJ2-1; 8 bases align to TRBD2. Germline assignment: CDR1 LGHNA and CDR2 YSLEER. The CDR3 runs 15 residues. The V and J ends lost 2 bases and 10 bases, in that order; junction bases with no gene match: 10. As DNA, the CDR3 is TGCGCCAGCAGCCAACAACAATCCTTAGCGGGGGAGCAGTTCTTC. It is translated as CASSQQQSLAGEQFF.

This clone has a single count. This rearrangement joins TRBV7-2 to TRBJ1-4; D remains ambiguous. V lost 5 bases, J lost 0 bases, and 10 bases lay in between. Germline V lookup: CDR1 SGHTA, CDR2 FQGNSA. The CDR3 spans 15 residues. The CDR3 protein is CASSVQVATNEKLFF. The DNA for the CDR3 is TGTGCCAGCAGCGTCCAGGTTGCAACTAATGAAAAACTGTTTTTT.

The chain recombines TRBV7-9 with TRBJ1-1, with 11 bases identical to TRBD1. Germline V CDR1 and CDR2: SEHNR, FQNEAQ (reference sequence). V was clipped by 5 bases and J by 4 bases; unmatched bases: 6. The CDR3 is made up of 15 amino acids. CDR3 in DNA: TGTGCCAGCAGCAGGACAGGGGGCTTGGGCACTGAAGCTTTCTTT. This sequence encodes CASSRTGGLGTEAFF.

V gene TRBV5-1 combines with J gene TRBJ1-2, with 8 bases identical to TRBD1. V dropped 0 bases and J dropped 6; count of bases not matched to a gene: 7. Looked up from germline, CDR1 is SGHRS and CDR2 is YFSETQ. This CDR3 is 15 amino acids long. The CDR3 is CASSLGRGRNDGYTF. CDR3 bases: TGCGCCAGCAGCTTGGGCAGGGGGCGAAACGATGGCTACACCTTC.